This T cell receptor beta chain is from a study of blood T cell repertoires in COVID-19. About the research overall: The United States, Italy and Spain were the sources of the acute and convalescent COVID-19 samples.

Trimming pared 0 bases from V and 2 bases from J, leaving 7 bases between. There are 14 residues in the CDR3. Germline CDR1 SGHAT, CDR2 FQNNGV. Assignment of participants to cohorts was predicated upon participant-reported clinical history. Two consecutive negative NP/OP PCR tests, clearance, or resolved symptoms defined Cohort 3 recovery. Original analysis: Amplification of reference gene primers was used by the study to estimate nucleated cell counts. Sequencing used immunoSEQ multiplex PCR; TCRdb keeps in-frame clones, though not all of them. The V and J calls and clone size are taken from that table; D and trimming were inferred from the DNA. Of about 380,000 clones listed, roughly 86% are singletons.

The genes are TRBV11-2 and TRBJ2-5; D remains ambiguous. Sequenced material: PBMCs or T cells enriched from blood (not recorded which). This TCR came from a man aged 25-45 years who had recovered from COVID-19. CDR3 bases: TGTGCCAGCAGCTTAGATCCAGTTCAAGAGACCCAGTACTTC. Translated: CASSLDPVQETQYF.